This TCR beta chain was captured by sequencing in a study of T cell changes during pregnancy in multiple sclerosis. Sequencing was performed with immunoSEQ multiplex PCR; in TCRdb, only in-frame clones are kept and a portion is missing. The repertoire holds approximately 15,000 clones, with less than 90% as singletons. From germline, CDR1 is SGDLS and CDR2 YYNGEE. The CDR3 consists of 15 residues. Trimming cost V 4 bases and J 2 bases, with 16 bases left between them. The rearrangement joins TRBV9 to TRBJ2-7, with a possible D match to TRBD2 (7 bases). This specimen was CD8+ T cells from peripheral blood mononuclear cells, taken in the third trimester of pregnancy. The TCR comes from a female donor in good health, enrolled as a control in a pregnancy study. The CDR3 bases are TGTGCCAGCAGCTTCGGTGGGGGGGGCCCCTACGAGCAGTACTTC. Translated, it gives CASSFGGGGPYEQYF.